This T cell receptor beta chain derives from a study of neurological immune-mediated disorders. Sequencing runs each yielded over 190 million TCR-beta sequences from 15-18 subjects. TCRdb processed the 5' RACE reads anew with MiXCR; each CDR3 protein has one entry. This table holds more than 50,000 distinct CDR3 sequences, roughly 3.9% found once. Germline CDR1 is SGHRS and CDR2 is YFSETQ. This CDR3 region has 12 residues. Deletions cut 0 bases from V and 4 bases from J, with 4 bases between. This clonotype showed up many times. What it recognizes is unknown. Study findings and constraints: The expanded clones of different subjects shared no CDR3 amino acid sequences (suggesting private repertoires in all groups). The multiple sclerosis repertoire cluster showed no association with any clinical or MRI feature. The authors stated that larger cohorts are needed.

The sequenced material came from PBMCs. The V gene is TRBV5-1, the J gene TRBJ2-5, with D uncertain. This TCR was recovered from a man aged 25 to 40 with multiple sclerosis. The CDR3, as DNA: TGCGCCAGCAGCTTGGCCCTAGAGACCCAGTACTTC. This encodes CASSLALETQYF.